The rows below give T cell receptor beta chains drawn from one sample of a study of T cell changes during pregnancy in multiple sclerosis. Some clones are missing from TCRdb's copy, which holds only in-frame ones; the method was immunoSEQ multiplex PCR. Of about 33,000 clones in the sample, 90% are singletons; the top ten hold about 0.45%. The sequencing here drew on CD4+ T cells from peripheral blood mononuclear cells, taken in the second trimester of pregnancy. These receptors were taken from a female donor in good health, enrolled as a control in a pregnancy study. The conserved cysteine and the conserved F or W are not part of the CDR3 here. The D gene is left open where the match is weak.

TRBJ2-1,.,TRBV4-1,ASSQDPGGHSYNEQF
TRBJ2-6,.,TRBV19,ASSIGGSGANVLT
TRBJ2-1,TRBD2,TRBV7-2,ASSLPGGPYNEQF
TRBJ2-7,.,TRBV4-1,ASSQDRGLISYEQY
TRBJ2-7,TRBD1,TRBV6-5,ASSYSGSGGYEQY
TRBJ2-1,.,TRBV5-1,ASSLDGVSYNEQF
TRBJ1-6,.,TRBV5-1,ASSFFANNSPLH
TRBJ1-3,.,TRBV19,ASSTLQGSGNTIY
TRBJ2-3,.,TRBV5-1,ASSLSGARGDTQY
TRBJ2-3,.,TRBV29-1,SVPGRGGTDTQY
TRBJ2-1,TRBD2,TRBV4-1,ASSQGTSGSLYGNEQF
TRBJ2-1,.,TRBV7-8,ASSFRLNEQF
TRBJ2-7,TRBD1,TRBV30,AWEPGQGFLYEQY
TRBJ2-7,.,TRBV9,ASSSGISYEQY
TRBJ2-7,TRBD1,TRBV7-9,ASSFQRQGGSYEQY
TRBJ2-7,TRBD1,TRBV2,ASSSQGTEQY
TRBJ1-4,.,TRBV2,ASSGNGALNEKLF
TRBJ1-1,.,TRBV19,ASSINVNTEAF
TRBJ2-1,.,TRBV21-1,ASSKALYGGGARNEQF
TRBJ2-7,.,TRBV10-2,ASSEAQGFPEQY
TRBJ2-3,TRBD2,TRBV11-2,ASSLRGGSRDTQY
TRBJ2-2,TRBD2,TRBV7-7,ASSSGLAAGELF
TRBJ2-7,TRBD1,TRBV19,ATTRGQGAYEQY
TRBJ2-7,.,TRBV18,ASSTRGRESSYEQY
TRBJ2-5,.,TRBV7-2,ASSPNRETQY
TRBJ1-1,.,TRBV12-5,ASGSDSGAEAF
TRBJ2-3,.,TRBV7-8,ANQEADTQY
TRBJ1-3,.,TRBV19,ASSSVVTSGNTIY
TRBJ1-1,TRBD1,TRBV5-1,ASSLVGGAGNTEAF
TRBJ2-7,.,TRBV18,ASSLTRDKAYEQY
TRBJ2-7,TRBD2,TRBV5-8,ASSLGGLAGVH
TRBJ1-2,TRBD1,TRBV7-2,ASSPQGVIGYT
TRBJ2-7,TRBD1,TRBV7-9,ASSPGGYEQY
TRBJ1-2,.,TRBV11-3,ASSIIGGNYGYT
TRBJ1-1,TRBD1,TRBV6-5,ASSSSRGLMNTEAF
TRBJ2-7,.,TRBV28,ASSFQGGSYEQY
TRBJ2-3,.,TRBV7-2,ASSLDRPDTQY
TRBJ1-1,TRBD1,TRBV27,ASSFQGATEAF
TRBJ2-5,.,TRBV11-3,ASSNGRGYQETQY
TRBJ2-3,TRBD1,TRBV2,ASSDPHRGSTDTQY
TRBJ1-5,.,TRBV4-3,ASSQEVYSNQPQH
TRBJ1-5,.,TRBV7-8,ASSLVVDQPQH
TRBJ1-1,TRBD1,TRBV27,ASSSFRGTFGRTEAF
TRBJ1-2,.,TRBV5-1,ASSPVGGFGYT
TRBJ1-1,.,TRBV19,ASSGRGGNTEAF
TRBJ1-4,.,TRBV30,AGEVGPGGEKLF
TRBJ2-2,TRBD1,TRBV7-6,ASSSLDRPSTGELF